This TCR beta chain was documented in a study of regulatory T cells in long-lasting Graves disease. The study, taken as a whole, reports: New patients shared some 970 public clonotypes, fewer than the approximately 3,000 shared by persistent patients.

Sample time point: newly diagnosed GD, antithyroid drugs for less than 3 months. The TCR library was prepared using RNA isolated from PBMCs. This clonotype was seen many times. Its antigen remains unknown. Sequencing libraries for TCR beta were prepared with iRepertoire HTBI primers and Arm-PCR of CDR3 regions. TCRdb fed the multiplex PCR reads into MiXCR, producing one record per CDR3 protein. This sample yields around 250,000 distinct CDR3 sequences, of which about 18% are seen a single time; 12% to 15% belongs to the top ten. The CDR3 sequence is 13 residues long. Trimming took off 4 bases at V and 1 base at J, with 8 bases between the two ends. Germline V gene lookup returns CDR1 SGHRS and CDR2 YFSETQ. The same data also went into a second study, on T cells in Graves' hyperthyroidism and ophthalmopathy. That source notes: Pregnant or lactating patients were excluded, as were those with uncontrolled infection or other autoimmune disease. By a 13 V-J model, ophthalmopathy was set apart from stable hyperthyroidism.

This specimen was peripheral blood mononuclear cells (PBMCs), taken at new diagnosis, from a patient treated with antithyroid drugs. The chain joins TRBV5-1 to TRBJ1-2; D unresolved. This clonotype originated in a woman in her twenties or thirties with Graves disease. CDR3 in DNA: TGCGCCAGCAGCGAGGGTTTTAACTATGGCTACACCTTC. It is translated as CASSEGFNYGYTF.